These 23 T cell receptor beta chains were all obtained from the same sample, sequenced in a study of T cells after yellow fever vaccination. TCRdb called the 5' RACE reads again in MiXCR, with one record for every CDR3 protein. The table includes just under 600,000 distinct CDR3 sequences, approximately 13% detected once. The sample here was PBMCs, taken on the day of the yellow fever booster vaccination. Every receptor here comes from a man aged 30-40 years who received the YFV17D yellow fever vaccine.

The CDR3 is CASSRQGIGTDTQYF. The CDR3 DNA reads TGTGCCAGCAGCCGACAGGGGATAGGCACAGATACGCAGTATTTT. This chain joins TRBV5-5 and TRBJ2-3, with 8 bases lining up with TRBD1. The germline CDR1 and CDR2 sequences are SGHKS and YYEKEE (reference sequence). The CDR3 contains 15 residues. With 4 bases clipped from V and 1 base from J, the junction kept 5 bases outside the gene matches.

In this sample, this clonotype turned up a few times. The gene calls are TRBV5-1 and TRBJ1-1, with 9 bases fitting TRBD1. CDR3 length: 16 residues. After removal of 4 bases from V and 5 bases from J, the junction contained 12 bases not matched to a gene. The germline CDR1 and CDR2 sequences are SGHRS and YFSETQ. The CDR3 loop reads CASSRTGGAVGTEAFF. Here the CDR3 DNA reads TGCGCCAGCAGCAGAACAGGGGGCGCGGTAGGGACTGAAGCTTTCTTT. The entire variable domain, with the rest obtained from reference TRBV5-1 and TRBJ1-1, is as follows: KAGVTQTPRYLIKTRGQQVTLSCSPISGHRSVSWYQQTPGQGLQFLFEYFSETQRNKGNFPGRFSGRQFSNSRSEMNVSTLELGDSALYLCASSRTGGAVGTEAFFGQGTRLTVV.

V gene TRBV10-3 combines with J gene TRBJ2-3; 9 bases are a match to TRBD1. Germline trimming cut 5 bases from V and 4 bases from J; bases unmatched to any gene: 7. Germline CDR1 is ENHRY and CDR2 is SYGVKD. The CDR3 spans 15 residues. The CDR3 loop reads CAISLTGGSPDTQYF. The CDR3 DNA reads TGTGCCATCAGTCTGACAGGGGGTTCACCAGATACGCAGTATTTT.

This clonotype has more than one count but fewer than ten. The chain uses TRBV20-1 and TRBJ2-1; no reliable D call. The CDR3 runs 13 residues. The germline V and J ends were trimmed by 2 bases and 6 bases, with 11 bases remaining between them. Germline CDR1 DFQATT, CDR2 SNEGSKA (reference sequence). CDR3 nucleotides: TGCAGTGCTAGACCGCCCCTGCTCAATGAGCAGTTCTTC. It codes for CSARPPLLNEQFF.

There are a few counts of this clonotype. The chain is built from TRBV7-9 and TRBJ2-7, with 7 bases aligning to TRBD2. V lost 1 base, J lost 0 bases, and 6 bases stayed unmatched. Germline assignment: CDR1 SEHNR and CDR2 FQNEAQ (reference sequence). The length of the CDR3 is 16 residues. The CDR3 DNA reads TGTGCCAGCAGCTTAGATAGGACTAGAAGCTCCTACGAGCAGTACTTC. It is translated as CASSLDRTRSSYEQYF.

This clonotype appeared a few times. The V call is TRBV11-2, the J call TRBJ2-7; no clear D gene. CDR3 length: 13 residues. Looked up from germline, CDR1 is SGHAT and CDR2 is FQNNGV. The germline V and J ends were trimmed by 1 base and 3 bases, with 7 bases remaining between them. The CDR3 is CASSLVYFYEQYF. The CDR3, as DNA: TGTGCCAGCAGCTTAGTCTACTTCTACGAGCAGTACTTC.

J is TRBJ2-5 and V is TRBV11-3; D remains ambiguous. Trimming left V 4 bases short and J 5 bases short, with 8 bases between. Germline V lookup: CDR1 SGHNT, CDR2 YENEEA. This CDR3 comprises 12 residues. The DNA for the CDR3 is TGTGCCAGCAGCTATACCCTGGAGACCCAGTACTTC. Translated, it gives CASSYTLETQYF.

This clonotype came up a few times. The rearrangement joins TRBV5-5 to TRBJ1-1; 9 bases are a match to TRBD1. The CDR3 extends over 14 amino acids. Trimming cost V 4 bases and J 5 bases; bases outside gene matches: 6. Per the germline V gene, CDR1 is SGHKS and CDR2 is YYEKEE (reference sequence). The CDR3 DNA reads as TGTGCCAGCAGCATACAGGGGGCGACGACTGAAGCTTTCTTT. Its protein is CASSIQGATTEAFF.

A few counts support this clonotype. This sequence joins TRBV20-1 and TRBJ2-7; D is perhaps TRBD1 (5 bases). The CDR3 spans 13 residues. Germline CDR1 DFQATT, CDR2 SNEGSKA (reference sequence). V gave up 0 bases and J gave up 3 bases, with 9 bases separating them. The CDR3 DNA reads as TGCAGTGCTAGAGACATCGACAGCTACGAGCAGTACTTC. This gives the protein CSARDIDSYEQYF.

The chain has TRBV12-3 or TRBV12-4 and TRBJ2-3; 15 nucleotides match TRBD2. V trimming: 5 bases; J trimming: 7 bases; junction bases outside the gene matches: 4. The CDR3 covers 15 residues. DNA for the CDR3: TGTGCCAGCAGTCGGACTAGCGGGGGGGGATATACGCAGTATTTT. Translated: CASSRTSGGGYTQYF.

This clonotype was detected a few times. J is TRBJ2-6 and V is TRBV5-6, with D perhaps TRBD1 or TRBD2 (5 bases each). The CDR3 is 16 residues long. V was shortened by 4 bases and J by 2 bases, with 13 bases between the two germline ends. Germline V gene lookup returns CDR1 SGHDT and CDR2 YYEEEE. The CDR3 spells CASSPPRGTGANVLTF. CDR3 DNA: TGTGCCAGCAGCCCTCCGAGGGGAACTGGGGCCAACGTCCTGACTTTC.

The J gene is TRBJ2-7, the V gene TRBV19, with a possible D match to TRBD2 (6 bases). V was shortened by 1 base and J by 7 bases, with 17 bases between the two germline ends. Germline lookup yields CDR1 LNHDA and CDR2 SQIVND (reference sequence). The CDR3 is 15 amino acids. In DNA form, the CDR3 reads TGTGCCAGTAGTATAGTGGCTAGCGCGATCGGGGAGCAGTACTTC. Its translation is CASSIVASAIGEQYF.

This clonotype was detected many times. The chain employs TRBV5-5 and TRBJ2-3; no clear D gene. V was shortened by 0 bases and J by 2 bases, with 10 bases between the two germline ends. CDR3 length equals 15 residues. Germline lookup yields CDR1 SGHKS and CDR2 YYEKEE (reference sequence). The CDR3 DNA sequence: TGTGCCAGCAGCTTGGGAGGAGCAAACACAGATACGCAGTATTTT. Translated: CASSLGGANTDTQYF.

This clonotype turned up a few times. The chain couples TRBV6-5 to TRBJ2-2; D uncertain. CDR1 and CDR2 from the germline V gene are MNHEY and SVGAGI. The CDR3 consists of 15 residues. The germline V and J ends were trimmed by 2 bases and 7 bases, with 14 bases remaining between them. The CDR3 DNA is TGTGCCAGCAGTTACGGCCGCACTCCCTTCGGGGAGCTGTTTTTT. This encodes CASSYGRTPFGELFF.

The sample holds a few counts of this clonotype. V gene TRBV3-1 combines with J gene TRBJ2-5, with D unclear. The CDR3 length is 17 residues. V was cut by 5 bases and J by 3 bases, with 22 bases left in between. Germline-derived CDR1 and CDR2 are LGHDT and YNNKEL (reference sequence). CDR3 nucleotide sequence: TGTGCCAGCAGCACACTCTCCCTGGCGGTTTTGGAAGAGACCCAGTACTTC. It encodes CASSTLSLAVLEETQYF.

The chain recombines TRBV19 with TRBJ2-7; TRBD2 is a possible D gene (6 bases). The germline CDR1 and CDR2 sequences are LNHDA and SQIVND (reference sequence). This CDR3 has 15 amino acids. The V end lost 4 bases, the J end lost 2 bases, and 15 bases lay between the germline ends. The CDR3 nucleotides are TGTGCCAGTAGTAACGCGGGACTTCTAACCTACGAGCAGTACTTC. Translated, it gives CASSNAGLLTYEQYF.

The rearrangement links TRBV12-3 or TRBV12-4 to TRBJ1-2; D is perhaps TRBD1 (5 bases). This CDR3 is 15 amino acids long. V was trimmed by 6 bases and J by 4 bases, leaving 18 bases between them. The CDR3 sequence: CASSPARQGAYGYTF. The CDR3 DNA sequence: TGTGCCAGCAGCCCGGCCAGGCAAGGGGCCTATGGCTACACCTTC.

The rearrangement links TRBV5-1 to TRBJ2-4; TRBD2 agrees at 15 bases. The CDR3 is made up of 18 amino acids. Trimming removed 4 bases from V and 4 bases from J; junction bases left unmatched: 9. In germline, CDR1 is SGHRS, CDR2 YFSETQ. CDR3 protein: CASSTSGLAGGEKNIQYF. The DNA for the CDR3 is TGCGCCAGCAGCACTTCGGGACTAGCGGGAGGCGAGAAAAACATTCAGTACTTC.

This clonotype was recorded a few times. The CDR3 sequence is CASSSFQGGNYGYTF. CDR3 bases: TGCGCCAGCAGCAGTTTTCAGGGAGGAAACTATGGCTACACCTTC. The chain employs TRBV5-1 and TRBJ1-2, with D tentatively TRBD1 (5 bases). The CDR3 is 15 amino acids. V lost 4 bases and J 2 bases, leaving 15 bases between the germline ends. CDR1 and CDR2 (germline): SGHRS, YFSETQ.

CDR3: CASSVTSPIIYNEQFF. As DNA, the CDR3 is TGTGCCAGTAGCGTGACTAGCCCTATTATCTACAATGAGCAGTTCTTC. This chain links TRBV19 with TRBJ2-1, with 7 bases matching TRBD2. CDR3 size: 16 residues. V dropped 6 bases and J dropped 3; count of bases not matched to a gene: 11. CDR1 is LNHDA, CDR2 SQIVND, per germline (reference sequence).

This clonotype has only a few counts. This rearrangement joins TRBV4-2 to TRBJ2-7, with a weak D call TRBD1 (6 bases). Trimming took off 5 bases at V and 0 bases at J, with 17 bases between the two ends. CDR3 length: 16 residues. Germline V gives CDR1 LGHNA, CDR2 YNFKEQ. CDR3 sequence reads: CASSKTGPSSSYEQYF. CDR3 sequence (DNA): TGTGCCAGCAGCAAGACAGGCCCGTCGAGCTCCTACGAGCAGTACTTC.

J is TRBJ1-2 and V is TRBV10-3, with D unresolved. Trimming stripped 0 bases from V and 8 bases from J, with 16 bases between. The CDR3 runs to 15 residues. Germline CDR1 and CDR2: ENHRY and SYGVKD. The CDR3 DNA is TGTGCCATCAGTGAGTCAACGGGTGGACGTTGGGGCTACACCTTC. Protein product: CAISESTGGRWGYTF.

This clonotype turned up a few times. The chain has TRBV28 and TRBJ2-6; D remains unclear. Trimming took off 4 bases at V and 0 bases at J, with 7 bases between the two ends. Looked up from germline, CDR1 is MDHEN and CDR2 is SYDVKM. The length of the CDR3 is 15 residues. CDR3 protein: CASSSAPSGANVLTF. The CDR3 DNA reads TGTGCCAGCAGTTCAGCCCCCTCTGGGGCCAACGTCCTGACTTTC.